This note documents a single T cell receptor (beta chain) sequence. Clones were read by immunoSEQ multiplex PCR, and TCRdb kept only the in-frame ones, dropping some. The sample holds 95,000 to 110,000 clones, 75% to 90% seen once. This specimen belongs to a study of blood T cell repertoires in COVID-19. Study details: Italy, Spain and the United States were the sources of the convalescent and acute COVID-19 samples.

Sequenced input: peripheral blood. The source is a human donor in a cohort sampled during active COVID-19.

In nucleotides, the CDR3 is TGTGCCAGCAGCTTGGCCGGGGGGAATAGCAATCAGCCCCAGCATTTT. It translates to CASSLAGGNSNQPQHF. The V gene is TRBV5-6, the J gene TRBJ1-5; TRBD1 is a possible D gene (5 bases). Trimming took off 0 bases at V and 0 bases at J, with 10 bases between the two ends. Germline values: CDR1 SGHDT, CDR2 YYEEEE. The CDR3 consists of 16 residues.